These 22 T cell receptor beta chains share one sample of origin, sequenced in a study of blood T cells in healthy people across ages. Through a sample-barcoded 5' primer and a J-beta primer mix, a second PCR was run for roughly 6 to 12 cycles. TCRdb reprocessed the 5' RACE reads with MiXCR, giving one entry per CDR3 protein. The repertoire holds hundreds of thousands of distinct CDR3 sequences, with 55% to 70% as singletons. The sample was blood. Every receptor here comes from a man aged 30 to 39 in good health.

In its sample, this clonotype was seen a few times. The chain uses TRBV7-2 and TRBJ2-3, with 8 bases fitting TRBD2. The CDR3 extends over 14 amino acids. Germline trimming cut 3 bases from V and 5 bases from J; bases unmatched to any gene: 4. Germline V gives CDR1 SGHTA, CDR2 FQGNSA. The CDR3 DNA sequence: TGTGCCAGCAGCTTGGCGGGAGGCAAAGATACGCAGTATTTT. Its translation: CASSLAGGKDTQYF.

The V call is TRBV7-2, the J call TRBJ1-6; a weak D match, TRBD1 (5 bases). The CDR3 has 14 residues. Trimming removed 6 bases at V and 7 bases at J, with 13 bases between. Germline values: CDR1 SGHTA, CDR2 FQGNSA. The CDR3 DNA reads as TGTGCCAGCAGATGGGGCGTTTCCAATTCACCCCTCCACTTT. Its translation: CASRWGVSNSPLHF.

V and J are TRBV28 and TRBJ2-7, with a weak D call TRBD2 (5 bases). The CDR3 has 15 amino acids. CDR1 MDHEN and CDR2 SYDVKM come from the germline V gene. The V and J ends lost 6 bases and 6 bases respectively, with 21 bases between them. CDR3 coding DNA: TGTGCCAGCAGACCGGACGGAGGCGGACTCTCCGAGCAGTACTTC. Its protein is CASRPDGGGLSEQYF.

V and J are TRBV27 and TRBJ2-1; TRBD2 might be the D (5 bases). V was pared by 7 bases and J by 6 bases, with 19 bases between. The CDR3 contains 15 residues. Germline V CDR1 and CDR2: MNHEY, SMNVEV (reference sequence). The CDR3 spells CASIPGYTRGNEQFF. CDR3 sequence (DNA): TGTGCCAGCATCCCGGGATACACCCGGGGCAATGAGCAGTTCTTC.

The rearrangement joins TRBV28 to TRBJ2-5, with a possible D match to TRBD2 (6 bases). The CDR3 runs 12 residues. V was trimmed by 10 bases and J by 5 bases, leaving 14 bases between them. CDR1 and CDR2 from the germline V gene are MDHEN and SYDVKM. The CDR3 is CATKRERETQYF. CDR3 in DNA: TGTGCCACCAAACGGGAGAGGGAGACCCAGTACTTC.

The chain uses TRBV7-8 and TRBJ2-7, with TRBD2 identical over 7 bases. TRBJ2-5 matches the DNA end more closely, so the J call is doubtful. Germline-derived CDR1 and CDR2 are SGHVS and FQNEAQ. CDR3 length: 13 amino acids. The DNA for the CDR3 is TGTGCCAGCGCCGGGCTAGCGGTAGAGACCCAGTACTTC. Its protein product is CASAGLAVETQYF.

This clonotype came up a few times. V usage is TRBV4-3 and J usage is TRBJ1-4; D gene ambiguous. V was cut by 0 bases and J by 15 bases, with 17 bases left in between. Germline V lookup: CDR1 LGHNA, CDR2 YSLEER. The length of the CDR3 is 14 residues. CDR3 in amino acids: CASSQDRYSQAVFF. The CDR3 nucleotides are TGCGCCAGCAGCCAAGATCGATATTCCCAGGCCGTGTTTTTT.

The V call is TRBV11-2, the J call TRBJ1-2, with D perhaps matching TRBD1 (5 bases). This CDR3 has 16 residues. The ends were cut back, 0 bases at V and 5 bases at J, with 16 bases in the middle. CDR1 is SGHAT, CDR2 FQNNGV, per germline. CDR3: CASSLDDDRRLYGYTF. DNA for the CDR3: TGTGCCAGCAGCTTAGATGATGACAGACGACTTTATGGCTACACCTTC. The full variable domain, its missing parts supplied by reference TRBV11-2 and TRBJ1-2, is EAGVAQSPRYKIIEKRQSVAFWCNPISGHATLYWYQQILGQGPKLLIQFQNNGVVDDSQLPKDRFSAERLKGVDSTLKIQPAKLEDSAVYLCASSLDDDRRLYGYTFGSGTRLTVV.

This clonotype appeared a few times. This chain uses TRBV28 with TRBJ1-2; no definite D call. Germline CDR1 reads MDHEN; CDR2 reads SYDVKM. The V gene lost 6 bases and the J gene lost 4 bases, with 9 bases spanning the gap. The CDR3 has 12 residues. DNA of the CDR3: TGTGCCAGCAGCCTCCGGACCTATGGCTACACCTTC. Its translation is CASSLRTYGYTF.

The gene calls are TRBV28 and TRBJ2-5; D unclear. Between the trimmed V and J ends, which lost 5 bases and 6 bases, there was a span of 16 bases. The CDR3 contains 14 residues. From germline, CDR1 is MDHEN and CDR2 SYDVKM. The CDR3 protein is CASSLPLGGKTQYF. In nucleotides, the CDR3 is TGTGCCAGCAGTCTCCCCCTCGGTGGAAAGACCCAGTACTTC.

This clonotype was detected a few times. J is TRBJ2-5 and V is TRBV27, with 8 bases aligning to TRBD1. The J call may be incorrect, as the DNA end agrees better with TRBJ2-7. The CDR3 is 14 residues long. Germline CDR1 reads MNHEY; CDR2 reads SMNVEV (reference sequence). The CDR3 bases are TGTGCCAGCAGTTCCTTGGGACAGGCCTACGAGCAGTACTTC. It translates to CASSSLGQAYEQYF.

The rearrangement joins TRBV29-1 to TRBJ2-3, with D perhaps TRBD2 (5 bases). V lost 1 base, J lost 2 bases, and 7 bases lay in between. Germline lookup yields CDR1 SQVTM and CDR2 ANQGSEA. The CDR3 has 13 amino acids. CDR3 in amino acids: CSVEGGFTDTQYF. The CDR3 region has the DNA TGCAGCGTTGAAGGCGGGTTCACAGATACGCAGTATTTT.

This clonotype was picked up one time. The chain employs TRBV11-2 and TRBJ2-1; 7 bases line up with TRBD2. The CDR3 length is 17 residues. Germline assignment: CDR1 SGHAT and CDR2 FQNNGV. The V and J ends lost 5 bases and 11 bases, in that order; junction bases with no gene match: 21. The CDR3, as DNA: TGTGCCAGCAGCCATGGTTCGAGCGGGCGGGGGATACTTCAGCAGTTCTTC. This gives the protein CASSHGSSGRGILQQFF.

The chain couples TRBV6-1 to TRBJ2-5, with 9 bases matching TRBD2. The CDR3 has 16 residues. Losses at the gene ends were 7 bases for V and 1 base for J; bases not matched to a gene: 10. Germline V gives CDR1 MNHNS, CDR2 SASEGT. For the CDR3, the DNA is TGTGCCAGCAAGGACAGCTTGCGGGGGGGCCAAGAGACCCAGTACTTC. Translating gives CASKDSLRGGQETQYF.

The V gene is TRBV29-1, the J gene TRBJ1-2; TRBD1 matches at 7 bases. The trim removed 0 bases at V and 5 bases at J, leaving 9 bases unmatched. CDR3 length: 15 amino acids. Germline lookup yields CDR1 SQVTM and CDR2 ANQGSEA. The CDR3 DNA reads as TGCAGCGTTGAAGATGAGGGGGCAAAGGTATATGGCTACACCTTC. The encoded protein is CSVEDEGAKVYGYTF.

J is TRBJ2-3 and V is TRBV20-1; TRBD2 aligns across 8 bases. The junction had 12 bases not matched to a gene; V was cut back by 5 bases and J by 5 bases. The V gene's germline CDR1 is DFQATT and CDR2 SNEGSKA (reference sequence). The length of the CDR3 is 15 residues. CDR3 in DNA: TGCAGTGCTTCTCTAGGGGCGGGAGGTTTAGATACGCAGTATTTT. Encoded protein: CSASLGAGGLDTQYF.

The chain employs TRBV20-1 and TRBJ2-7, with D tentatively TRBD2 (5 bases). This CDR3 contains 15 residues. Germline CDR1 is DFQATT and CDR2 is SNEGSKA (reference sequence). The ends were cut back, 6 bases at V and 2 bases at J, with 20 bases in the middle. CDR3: CSAHPLSGITYEQYF. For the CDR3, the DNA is TGCAGTGCACACCCTTTAAGCGGCATTACCTACGAGCAGTACTTC.

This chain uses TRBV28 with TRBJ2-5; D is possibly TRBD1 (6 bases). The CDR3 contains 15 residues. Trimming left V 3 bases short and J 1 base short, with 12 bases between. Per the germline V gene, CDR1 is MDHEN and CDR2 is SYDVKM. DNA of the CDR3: TGTGCCAGCAGTTTCACCTTGACAGGCCAAGAGACCCAGTACTTC. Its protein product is CASSFTLTGQETQYF. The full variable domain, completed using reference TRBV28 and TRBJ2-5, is DVKVTQSSRYLVKRTGEKVFLECVQDMDHENMFWYRQDPGLGLRLIYFSYDVKMKEKGDIPEGYSVSREKKERFSLILESASTNQTSMYLCASSFTLTGQETQYFGPGTRLLVL.

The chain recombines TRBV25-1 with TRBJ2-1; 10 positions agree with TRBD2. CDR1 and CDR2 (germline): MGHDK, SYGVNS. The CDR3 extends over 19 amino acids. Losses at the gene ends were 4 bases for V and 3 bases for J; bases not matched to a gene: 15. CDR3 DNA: TGTGCCAGCAGTGTGTCTGGGACTAGCGCCGAGAGGTACTACAATGAGCAGTTCTTC. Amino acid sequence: CASSVSGTSAERYYNEQFF.

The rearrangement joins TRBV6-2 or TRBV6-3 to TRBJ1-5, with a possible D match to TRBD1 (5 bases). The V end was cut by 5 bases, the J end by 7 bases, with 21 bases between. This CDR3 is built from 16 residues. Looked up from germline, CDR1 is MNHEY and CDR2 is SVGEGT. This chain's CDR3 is CASSLLLSRGGQPQHF. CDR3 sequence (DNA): TGTGCCAGCAGTCTACTATTAAGTAGGGGAGGACAGCCCCAGCATTTT.

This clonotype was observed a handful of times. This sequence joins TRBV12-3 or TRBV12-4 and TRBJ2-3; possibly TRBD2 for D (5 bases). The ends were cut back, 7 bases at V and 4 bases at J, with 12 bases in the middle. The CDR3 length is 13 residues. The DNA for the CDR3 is TGTGCCAGCACATACCTTAGCGCAGATACGCAGTATTTT. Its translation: CASTYLSADTQYF.

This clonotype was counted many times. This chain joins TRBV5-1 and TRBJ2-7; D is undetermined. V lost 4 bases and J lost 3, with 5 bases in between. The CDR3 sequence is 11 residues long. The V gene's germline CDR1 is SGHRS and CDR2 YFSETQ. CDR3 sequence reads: CASSQNYEQYF. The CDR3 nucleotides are TGCGCCAGCAGCCAAAACTACGAGCAGTACTTC.